Shown below are 21 T cell receptor beta chains from a single sample sequenced in a study of T cells in Graves' hyperthyroidism and ophthalmopathy. Amplification of TCR beta CDR3 regions used RNA as the template. When the TCR CDR3 underwent first-round RT-PCR, the HTBI primer set was used. TCRdb itself ran the multiplex PCR reads through MiXCR, one entry per CDR3 protein. Of 89,000 or so distinct CDR3 sequences listed, 35% to 45% are singletons. Sequencing was done on a sample of peripheral blood or thyroid tissue (not recorded which). These receptor sequences come from a woman younger than 45 with Graves' hyperthyroidism.

This clonotype was counted at least ten times. V gene TRBV7-2 combines with J gene TRBJ1-1, with D possibly matching TRBD1 (6 bases). Germline V gene lookup returns CDR1 SGHTA and CDR2 FQGNSA. The CDR3 has 14 amino acids. Trimming removed 5 bases at V and 1 base at J, with 11 bases between. The CDR3 is CASSQVTGNTEAFF. The CDR3 DNA follows: TGTGCCAGCAGCCAGGTGACAGGGAACACTGAAGCTTTCTTT.

CDR3 in amino acids: CASSLAAGQGVEKLFF. For the CDR3, the DNA is TGTGCCAGCAGCTTAGCCGCAGGACAGGGAGTTGAAAAACTGTTTTTT. The chain couples TRBV11-1 to TRBJ1-4; 8 nucleotides agree with TRBD1. CDR1 is SGHAT, CDR2 FQDESV, per germline (reference sequence). Trimming took 0 bases from V and 7 from J; bases not matched to a gene: 7. The CDR3 spans 16 residues.

Regarding this clonotype: The junction departs from the called germline gene at one end, perhaps through a read error. The chain joins TRBV12-3 or TRBV12-4 to TRBJ2-5, with D tentatively TRBD1 (5 bases). The CDR3 has 15 residues. CDR3 nucleotides: TGTGCCAGCAATTTAGGGCAGGGAAAATGGCAGCCCCAGTACTTC. It is translated as CASNLGQGKWQPQYF.

This clonotype was recorded many times. V and J are TRBV5-8 and TRBJ2-2; 9 positions agree with TRBD1. V lost 0 bases to trimming and J lost 6 bases; unmatched junction nucleotides: 0. CDR3 length equals 14 residues. In germline, CDR1 is SGHTS, CDR2 YDEGEE. Here the CDR3 reads CASSLGDRAGELFF. The CDR3 nucleotides read TGTGCCAGCAGCTTGGGGGACAGGGCCGGGGAGCTGTTTTTT.

This clonotype was recorded only once. The J gene is TRBJ2-5, the V gene TRBV7-9; tentatively, D is TRBD1 (5 bases). The V gene's germline CDR1 is SEHNR and CDR2 FQNEAQ (reference sequence). The V gene lost 5 bases and the J gene lost 1 base, with 17 bases spanning the gap. The CDR3 totals 16 residues. Here the CDR3 reads CASSQEGAAFQETQYF. CDR3 nucleotides: TGTGCCAGCAGCCAAGAAGGGGCGGCTTTCCAAGAGACCCAGTACTTC.

This clonotype was observed at least ten times. The gene calls are TRBV5-1 and TRBJ1-1; D uncertain. V dropped 6 bases and J dropped 3 bases, with 15 bases sitting between them. The CDR3 runs to 14 residues. Germline assignment: CDR1 SGHRS and CDR2 YFSETQ. The CDR3 DNA sequence: TGCGCCAGCAAATCAGCCGGACCCGACACTGAAGCTTTCTTT. Its protein product is CASKSAGPDTEAFF.

At least ten counts were recorded for this clonotype. This chain links TRBV12-3 or TRBV12-4 with TRBJ1-4; TRBD1 might be the D (5 bases). This CDR3 is built from 15 residues. V lost 6 bases and J 7 bases, leaving 18 bases between the germline ends. The CDR3 DNA sequence: TGTGCCAGCAGCAAGAACCAGGGCTTCGGTGAAAAACTGTTTTTT. It codes for CASSKNQGFGEKLFF.

This clonotype came up many times. The chain has TRBV7-2 and TRBJ2-3; TRBD1 matches at 11 bases. CDR1 and CDR2 (germline): SGHTA, FQGNSA. V dropped 5 bases and J dropped 6; count of bases not matched to a gene: 7. The CDR3 is made up of 15 amino acids. In nucleotides, the CDR3 is TGTGCCAGCAGCGTCTGGACAGGGGGCGCCGATACGCAGTATTTT. It is translated as CASSVWTGGADTQYF.

The chain has TRBV5-6 and TRBJ1-1; 9 positions agree with TRBD1. In germline, CDR1 is SGHDT, CDR2 YYEEEE. Germline trimming cut 3 bases from V and 5 bases from J; bases unmatched to any gene: 5. The CDR3 extends over 14 amino acids. The DNA of the CDR3 is TGTGCCAGCAGCTGGGGGACAGGGCGGACTGAAGCTTTCTTT. Protein: CASSWGTGRTEAFF.

As to this clonotype: A junction end diverges from the germline sequence, so it may reflect a read error. This chain uses TRBV2 with TRBJ1-1; TRBD1 matches at 7 bases. Germline loops: CDR1 SNHLY, CDR2 FYNNEI. The CDR3 has 16 amino acids. In DNA form, the CDR3 reads TGTGCCAGCAGTGAAGCGGACGGGACAGTGGACACCGAAGCTTTCTTT. This translates into CASSEADGTVDTEAFF.

At least ten counts were recorded for this clonotype. J is TRBJ1-4 and V is TRBV7-9; 8 bases align to TRBD1. The CDR3 runs to 14 residues. Trimming took 3 bases from V and 5 from J; bases not matched to a gene: 2. Germline V CDR1 and CDR2: SEHNR, FQNEAQ (reference sequence). The CDR3 nucleotides read TGTGCCAGCAGCTTCGGACAGGGAAATGAAAAACTGTTTTTT. Translated: CASSFGQGNEKLFF.

J is TRBJ2-3 and V is TRBV7-9; 10 nucleotides match TRBD2. There are 17 residues in the CDR3. V shed 3 bases, J shed 6 bases, and the junction held 12 bases outside the gene matches. The germline V gene encodes CDR1 SEHNR and CDR2 FQNEAQ (reference sequence). The CDR3 coding sequence is TGTGCCAGCAGCTTGGGAGCGGGAGGGCCAGGGTCCGATACGCAGTATTTT. It encodes CASSLGAGGPGSDTQYF.

This clonotype was observed many times. The V gene is TRBV24-1, the J gene TRBJ2-2, with 8 positions matching TRBD2. The CDR3 length is 17 residues. With V trimmed by 4 bases and J by 6 bases, 12 bases remained unmatched. Germline loops: CDR1 KGHDR, CDR2 SFDVKD. DNA for the CDR3: TGTGCCACCAGTGACCTCGGGACTAGAGGGCCTCCCGGGGAGCTGTTTTTT. Amino acid sequence: CATSDLGTRGPPGELFF.

On this clonotype: The conserved final phenylalanine or tryptophan is absent from the CDR3, which likely points to a read error. The DNA is omitted, as the CDR3 cannot be located on it reliably, and the CDR3 follows TCRdb's listing. The gene calls are TRBV20-1 and TRBJ1-6. The CDR3 has 14 amino acids, counting both end residues. The germline V gene encodes CDR1 DFQATT and CDR2 SNEGSKA (reference sequence). CDR3 sequence reads: CSALKAGGNSPLQS.

By frequency in the sample, this clonotype is medium-sized. The chain is built from TRBV20-1 and TRBJ1-6, with a weak D call TRBD1 (6 bases). Germline V gene lookup returns CDR1 DFQATT and CDR2 SNEGSKA (reference sequence). There are 12 residues in the CDR3. Between the trimmed V and J ends, which lost 8 bases and 7 bases, there was a span of 12 bases. The CDR3 DNA reads TGCAGTTCGAGGACAGCAAATTCACCCCTCCACTTT. The encoded protein is CSSRTANSPLHF.

The chain employs TRBV3-1 and TRBJ1-1, with TRBD1 matching 7 bases. V was clipped by 4 bases and J by 1 base; unmatched bases: 9. Per germline, CDR1 LGHDT and CDR2 YNNKEL (reference sequence). The CDR3 consists of 16 residues. The CDR3 sequence is CASSLWGGQSNTEAFF. Here the CDR3 DNA reads TGTGCCAGCAGCCTTTGGGGGGGACAGTCGAACACTGAAGCTTTCTTT.

The chain combines TRBV15 with TRBJ1-2; D is unclear. Germline V gives CDR1 LNHNV, CDR2 YYDKDF (reference sequence). V dropped 0 bases and J dropped 8 bases, with 19 bases sitting between them. This CDR3 spans 16 amino acids. The chain's CDR3 is CATSREAGIQSRGYTF. For the CDR3, the DNA is TGTGCCACCAGCAGAGAGGCGGGGATTCAAAGTCGGGGCTACACCTTC.

The chain combines TRBV6-1 with TRBJ1-1; D is unresolved. The CDR3 extends over 13 amino acids. The V and J ends lost 6 bases and 9 bases respectively, with 17 bases between them. The germline gives CDR1 MNHNS, CDR2 SASEGT. The CDR3 spells CASSPTPTEKAFF. As DNA, the CDR3 is TGTGCCAGCAGCCCGACCCCTACGGAGAAAGCTTTCTTT.

This clonotype was seen repeatedly, ten times or more. The chain recombines TRBV19 with TRBJ1-5, with 10 bases that match TRBD1. V trimming: 5 bases; J trimming: 0 bases; junction bases outside the gene matches: 10. The CDR3 covers 18 residues. The germline V gene encodes CDR1 LNHDA and CDR2 SQIVND (reference sequence). CDR3 amino acids: CASSLRTGGPYSNQPQHF. The CDR3 coding sequence is TGTGCCAGTAGTCTACGGACAGGGGGACCCTATAGCAATCAGCCCCAGCATTTT.

This clonotype occurred many times. The rearrangement joins TRBV15 to TRBJ1-2; D remains unclear. The germline V and J ends were trimmed by 1 base and 8 bases, with 20 bases remaining between them. The length of the CDR3 is 16 residues. Germline V gene data show CDR1 as LNHNV and CDR2 as YYDKDF (reference sequence). As DNA, the CDR3 is TGTGCCACCAGCAGAGTACTGACCCTTTCTCCTGGCGGCTACACCTTC. Translation gives CATSRVLTLSPGGYTF.

Concerning this clonotype itself: Compared with germline, one end of the junction differs, possibly owing to a read error. This chain links TRBV7-2 with TRBJ2-5, with D possibly TRBD1 on 6 matching bases. The germline V gene has CDR1 SGHTA and CDR2 FQGNSA. CDR3 length: 14 amino acids. The CDR3 reads CASTRTAEQETQYF. In DNA form, the CDR3 reads TGCGCCTCTACCCGGACAGCGGAGCAAGAGACCCAGTACTTC. The complete variable domain, with remaining parts taken from reference TRBV7-2 and TRBJ2-5, reads GAGVSQSPSNKVTEKGKDVELRCDPISGHTALYWYRQSLGQGLEFLIYFQGNSAPDKSGLPSDRFSAERTGGSVSTLTIQRTQQEDSAVYLCASTRTAEQETQYFGPGTRLLVL.